The clone carrying this T cell receptor beta chain has at least ten counts. The antigen remains undetermined. The entry originates in a study of early T cells in non-severe SARS-CoV-2 infection. Whole-study context: The sequenced material was bulk RNA from unsorted whole blood, and its chains were unpaired.

The CDR3 has 13 amino acids. Germline V CDR1 and CDR2: SGHDT, YYEEEE. Trimming pared 0 bases from V and 4 bases from J, leaving 4 bases between. Attachment of unique molecular identifiers to individual cDNA molecules was performed. MiXCR, applied by TCRdb to the 5' RACE reads, yields one record per CDR3 protein. Of fewer than 85,000 distinct CDR3 sequences listed, under 15% are singletons. Study results and limitations: The VDJdb matching leaned toward anti-spike CD8 responses and overlooked private and CD4 specificities.

The V and J genes are TRBV5-6 and TRBJ2-2; D remains unclear. What was sequenced was whole blood. This TCR derives from an adult who was a healthcare worker with PCR-confirmed SARS-CoV-2 infection or an uninfected control (not recorded which). CDR3 DNA sequence: TGTGCCAGCAGCTTGGGTCTCACCGGGGAGCTGTTTTTT. It specifies CASSLGLTGELFF.